This T cell receptor (beta chain) originates from a study of identical twins. Overall study results and limits: Conclusions relied on cross-sectional statistical analysis, not following the same donors.

The germline V gene encodes CDR1 SQVTM and CDR2 ANQGSEA. Trimming cost V 6 bases and J 3 bases, with 15 bases left between them. The CDR3 loop spans 14 amino acids. There are a few counts of this clonotype. Its target is not known. TCRdb re-derived calls from the 5' RACE reads in MiXCR, one entry per CDR3 protein. The data show around 250,000 distinct CDR3 sequences, about 12% seen once. This same sample was also part of a study on yellow fever vaccine responses in identical twins.

The sample comprised memory (CD45RO+) T cells sorted from blood. The J gene is TRBJ2-1, the V gene TRBV29-1; either TRBD1 or TRBD2 may fit D (5 bases each). The clonotype comes from a young woman in good health. CDR3 coding DNA: TGCAGCGTCGGGCAGGGAGTAGGCTACAATGAGCAGTTCTTC. Translation: CSVGQGVGYNEQFF.